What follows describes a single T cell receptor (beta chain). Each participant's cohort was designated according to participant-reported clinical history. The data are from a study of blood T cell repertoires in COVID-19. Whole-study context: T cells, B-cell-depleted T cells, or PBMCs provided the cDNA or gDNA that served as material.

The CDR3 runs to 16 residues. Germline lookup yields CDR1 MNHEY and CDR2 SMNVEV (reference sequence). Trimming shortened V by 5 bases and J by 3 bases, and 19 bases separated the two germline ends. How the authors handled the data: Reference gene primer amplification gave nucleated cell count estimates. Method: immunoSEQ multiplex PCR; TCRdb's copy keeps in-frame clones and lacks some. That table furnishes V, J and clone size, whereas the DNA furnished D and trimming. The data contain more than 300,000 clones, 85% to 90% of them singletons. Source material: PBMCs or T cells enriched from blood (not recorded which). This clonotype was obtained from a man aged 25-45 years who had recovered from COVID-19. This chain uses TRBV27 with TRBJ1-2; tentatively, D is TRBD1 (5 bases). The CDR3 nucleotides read TGTGCCAGCAGTCCCTGGGGGGGAAGCGGGGACTATGGCTACACCTTC. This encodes CASSPWGGSGDYGYTF.